The 28 T cell receptor beta chains below all came from one sample that was sequenced in a study of T cell changes during pregnancy in multiple sclerosis. Sequenced by immunoSEQ multiplex PCR; TCRdb stores in-frame clones only, minus some. The table has 90,000 to 120,000 clones, around 93% seen once; the top ten hold roughly 0.78%. The starting material was peripheral blood, obtained in the third trimester of pregnancy. The receptors were sampled from a female donor in good health, enrolled as a control in a pregnancy study.

The chain couples TRBV2 to TRBJ1-5, with D perhaps matching TRBD1 (5 bases). The germline V and J ends were trimmed by 9 bases and 1 base, with 10 bases remaining between them. The CDR3 length is 13 residues. Germline CDR1 SNHLY, CDR2 FYNNEI. CDR3 DNA sequence: TGTGCCAGTGACAGCCTCAGCAATCAGCCCCAGCATTTT. Amino acids: CASDSLSNQPQHF.

The V call is TRBV11-3, the J call TRBJ2-7, with D tentatively TRBD2 (6 bases). The length of the CDR3 is 14 residues. The ends were cut back, 5 bases at V and 0 bases at J, with 11 bases in the middle. Germline lookup yields CDR1 SGHNT and CDR2 YENEEA. CDR3 sequence (DNA): TGTGCCAGCAGCGACGGGGGTGGCTCCTACGAGCAGTACTTC. Its protein is CASSDGGGSYEQYF.

The chain joins TRBV6-5 to TRBJ2-7; D uncertain. V was shortened by 7 bases and J by 0 bases, with 10 bases between the two germline ends. Germline CDR1 reads MNHEY; CDR2 reads SVGAGI. The CDR3 covers 13 residues. CDR3 in DNA: TGTGCCAGCACTGCGGCCCGCTCCTACGAGCAGTACTTC. This gives the protein CASTAARSYEQYF.

The CDR3 sequence: CASTQGVSGGRGTQYF. As DNA, the CDR3 is TGTGCCAGCACCCAAGGGGTGTCAGGGGGCCGGGGGACCCAGTACTTC. This chain uses TRBV2 with TRBJ2-5; 8 bases map to TRBD1. Germline loops: CDR1 SNHLY, CDR2 FYNNEI. V lost 7 bases, J lost 7 bases, and 17 bases stayed unmatched. This CDR3 has 16 amino acids.

V usage is TRBV5-6 and J usage is TRBJ2-7; 12 nucleotides line up with TRBD2. The CDR3 contains 14 residues. CDR1 SGHDT and CDR2 YYEEEE come from the germline V gene. The V segment lost 3 bases and the J segment 5 bases; nucleotides outside the gene matches: 3. CDR3 amino acids: CASSYGLAGNEQYF. CDR3 nucleotide sequence: TGTGCCAGCAGCTACGGACTAGCGGGGAACGAGCAGTACTTC.

This chain uses TRBV27 with TRBJ2-2; tentative D call: TRBD1 (5 bases). The CDR3 length is 14 residues. Germline lookup yields CDR1 MNHEY and CDR2 SMNVEV (reference sequence). The V end lost 5 bases, the J end lost 1 base, and 8 bases lay between the germline ends. The CDR3 loop is CASSPTENTGELFF. As DNA, the CDR3 is TGTGCCAGCAGTCCGACAGAGAACACCGGGGAGCTGTTTTTT.

This chain connects TRBV18 to TRBJ1-1; D unresolved. The CDR3 spans 13 residues. The germline CDR1 and CDR2 sequences are KGHSH and LQKENI. V dropped 4 bases and J dropped 2 bases, with 8 bases sitting between them. The DNA of the CDR3 is TGTGCCAGCTCACTCCGACAAAACACTGAAGCTTTCTTT. It codes for CASSLRQNTEAFF.

The chain carries TRBV25-1 and TRBJ1-1, with D possibly matching TRBD1 (6 bases). This CDR3 comprises 17 residues. Germline CDR1 MGHDK, CDR2 SYGVNS. The V end lost 2 bases, the J end lost 5 bases, and 21 bases lay between the germline ends. The CDR3 here is CASSELSFRGGWTEAFF. The CDR3 bases are TGTGCCAGCAGTGAACTCTCCTTTAGGGGGGGTTGGACTGAAGCTTTCTTT.

The chain is built from TRBV14 and TRBJ2-1; tentatively, D is TRBD1 (5 bases). The V end lost 5 bases, the J end lost 2 bases, and 13 bases lay between the germline ends. Germline assignment: CDR1 SGHDN and CDR2 FVKESK. The CDR3 spans 15 residues. CDR3: CASSLRQITYNEQFF. CDR3 DNA: TGTGCCAGCAGCTTGAGACAGATTACCTACAATGAGCAGTTCTTC. The complete variable domain, with remaining parts taken from reference TRBV14 and TRBJ2-1, reads EAGVTQFPSHSVIEKGQTVTLRCDPISGHDNLYWYRRVMGKEIKFLLHFVKESKQDESGMPNNRFLAERTGGTYSTLKVQPAELEDSGVYFCASSLRQITYNEQFFGPGTRLTVL.

A single count supports this clone. This rearrangement joins TRBV27 to TRBJ1-2; 9 nucleotides align to TRBD1. The V and J ends lost 6 bases and 4 bases, in that order; junction bases with no gene match: 3. The CDR3 is 13 amino acids. In germline, CDR1 is MNHEY, CDR2 SMNVEV (reference sequence). CDR3 sequence (DNA): TGTGCCAGCAGCCAGGGACAGGGCTATGGCTACACCTTC. It codes for CASSQGQGYGYTF.

V gene TRBV6-6 combines with J gene TRBJ1-6, with a tentative D call TRBD1 (6 bases). With 9 bases removed from V and 2 bases from J, the gap between germline ends came to 11 bases. The CDR3 is made up of 14 amino acids. Per the germline V gene, CDR1 is MNHNY and CDR2 is SVGAGI (reference sequence). CDR3 DNA: TGTGCCAGTTTACAGGGTACCTATAATTCACCCCTCCACTTT. Amino acids: CASLQGTYNSPLHF.

CDR3: CASSLVGENQETQYF. The CDR3 DNA reads TGTGCCAGCAGCTTAGTAGGAGAAAACCAAGAGACCCAGTACTTC. The chain has TRBV11-1 and TRBJ2-5; D is unresolved. V was shortened by 1 base and J by 0 bases, with 9 bases between the two germline ends. This CDR3 region has 15 residues. Germline CDR1 reads SGHAT; CDR2 reads FQDESV (reference sequence). Supplemented by reference TRBV11-1 and TRBJ2-5, the full variable domain reads EAEVAQSPRYKITEKSQAVAFWCDPISGHATLYWYRQILGQGPELLVQFQDESVVDDSQLPKDRFSAERLKGVDSTLKIQPAELGDSAMYLCASSLVGENQETQYFGPGTRLLVL.

The genes are TRBV2 and TRBJ2-2; no reliable D call. Germline assignment: CDR1 SNHLY and CDR2 FYNNEI. The CDR3 is 13 residues long. V gave up 3 bases and J gave up 6 bases, with 8 bases separating them. The CDR3 coding sequence is TGTGCCAGCAGTGATTCTATCCCCGGGGAGCTGTTTTTT. It specifies CASSDSIPGELFF.

The genes are TRBV7-2 and TRBJ2-3, with D perhaps matching TRBD2 (6 bases). The CDR3 spans 17 residues. Germline-derived CDR1 and CDR2 are SGHTA and FQGNSA. Trimming removed 1 base from V and 2 bases from J, with 16 bases in between. The CDR3 region is CASSLDHRWGDTDTQYF. The CDR3 DNA is TGTGCCAGCAGCTTAGACCATCGGTGGGGGGACACAGATACGCAGTATTTT. Filled out from reference TRBV7-2 and TRBJ2-3, the complete variable domain reads GAGVSQSPSNKVTEKGKDVELRCDPISGHTALYWYRQSLGQGLEFLIYFQGNSAPDKSGLPSDRFSAERTGGSVSTLTIQRTQQEDSAVYLCASSLDHRWGDTDTQYFGPGTRLTVL.

The V call is TRBV6-6, the J call TRBJ1-2; 7 bases match TRBD1. V shed 5 bases and J 8 bases; nucleotides not matched to a gene: 8. Germline-derived CDR1 and CDR2 are MNHNY and SVGAGI (reference sequence). The CDR3 contains 13 residues. The CDR3 DNA is TGTGCCAGCAGTAAGACAGGGACCAGAGGCTACACCTTC. Its protein is CASSKTGTRGYTF.

This clone has more than one count but fewer than ten. V and J are TRBV7-2 and TRBJ1-6; D is unresolved. Germline values: CDR1 SGHTA, CDR2 FQGNSA. The CDR3 sequence is 15 residues long. V lost 6 bases to trimming and J lost 4 bases, with 13 bases between them. CDR3 protein: CASSVEGWYNSPLHF. The CDR3 DNA reads TGTGCCAGCAGTGTAGAGGGATGGTATAATTCACCCCTCCACTTT.

The J gene is TRBJ1-2, the V gene TRBV29-1; 7 nucleotides agree with TRBD1. The J segment lost 4 bases and the V segment lost 3 bases, leaving 2 bases of the junction unmatched. The length of the CDR3 is 12 residues. The germline CDR1 and CDR2 sequences are SQVTM and ANQGSEA. The CDR3 DNA is TGCAGCGTTGACAGGGGGGTCTATGGCTACACCTTC. It yields the protein CSVDRGVYGYTF.

The chain links TRBV7-2 to TRBJ2-3; 10 positions agree with TRBD1. This CDR3 has 17 residues. In germline, CDR1 is SGHTA, CDR2 FQGNSA. Trimming removed 1 base from V and 3 bases from J; junction bases left unmatched: 7. This CDR3 is CASSLDVTGGGTDTQYF. The DNA of the CDR3 is TGTGCCAGCAGCTTAGATGTGACAGGGGGCGGGACAGATACGCAGTATTTT.

This clone has only a few counts. The chain has TRBV6-5 and TRBJ1-6, with 7 bases that match TRBD1. Germline CDR1 reads MNHEY; CDR2 reads SVGAGI. The trim removed 8 bases at V and 5 bases at J, leaving 9 bases unmatched. The CDR3 totals 15 residues. DNA of the CDR3: TGTGCCAGCTCGAGAGAGGGGGCAAATAATTCACCCCTCCACTTT. Residues: CASSREGANNSPLHF.

The genes are TRBV7-3 and TRBJ1-6; D not resolved. The germline V gene encodes CDR1 SGHTA and CDR2 FQGTGA. The CDR3 consists of 13 residues. With 2 bases removed from V and 4 bases from J, the gap between germline ends came to 3 bases. In DNA form, the CDR3 reads TGTGCCAGCAGCTTAGAGTATAATTCACCCCTCCACTTT. It encodes CASSLEYNSPLHF.

The chain is built from TRBV19 and TRBJ1-1; tentatively, D is TRBD1 (6 bases). Germline V CDR1 and CDR2: LNHDA, SQIVND (reference sequence). The CDR3 spans 15 residues. The V gene lost 5 bases and the J gene lost 2 bases, with 15 bases spanning the gap. The CDR3 loop is CASSPYRVGNTEAFF. DNA of the CDR3: TGTGCCAGTAGTCCCTACAGGGTCGGCAACACTGAAGCTTTCTTT.

V usage is TRBV27 and J usage is TRBJ2-7; 7 bases align to TRBD1. The germline V gene encodes CDR1 MNHEY and CDR2 SMNVEV (reference sequence). This CDR3 has 14 amino acids. V shed 5 bases, J shed 1 base, and the junction held 5 bases outside the gene matches. CDR3 nucleotides: TGTGCCAGCAGTCAACAGGGGATTTCCTACGAGCAGTACTTC. Protein: CASSQQGISYEQYF.

The rearrangement links TRBV7-9 to TRBJ1-2; TRBD1 matches 8 bases. Germline V gene sequence: CDR1 SEHNR, CDR2 FQNEAQ (reference sequence). There are 14 residues in the CDR3. V lost 5 bases, J lost 2 bases, and 4 bases stayed unmatched. The CDR3 region is CASSQTGGNYGYTF. CDR3 in DNA: TGTGCCAGCAGCCAAACAGGGGGGAACTATGGCTACACCTTC.

This clone was observed a single time. The genes are TRBV7-2 and TRBJ1-6, with unresolved D. V gave up 1 base and J gave up 4 bases, with 8 bases separating them. In germline, CDR1 is SGHTA, CDR2 FQGNSA. The CDR3 is 15 amino acids. Here the CDR3 DNA reads TGTGCCAGCAGCTTAGAACACCTTTATAATTCACCCCTCCACTTT. It encodes CASSLEHLYNSPLHF.

Here the CDR3 reads CASSLLGEAGYNEQFF. The CDR3 bases are TGTGCCAGCAGCTTGCTCGGGGAAGCGGGCTACAATGAGCAGTTCTTC. The chain recombines TRBV5-5 with TRBJ2-1, with D maybe TRBD2 (6 bases). V gave up 1 base and J gave up 3 bases, with 14 bases separating them. The CDR3 has 16 residues. Germline V gene sequence: CDR1 SGHKS, CDR2 YYEKEE (reference sequence). The whole variable domain, filled in from reference TRBV5-5 and TRBJ2-1, reads DAGVTQSPTHLIKTRGQQVTLRCSPISGHKSVSWYQQVLGQGPQFIFQYYEKEERGRGNFPDRFSARQFPNYSSELNVNALLLGDSALYLCASSLLGEAGYNEQFFGPGTRLTVL.

The chain is built from TRBV7-2 and TRBJ2-7; D is unresolved. The V end lost 8 bases, the J end lost 6 bases, and 14 bases lay between the germline ends. The germline gives CDR1 SGHTA, CDR2 FQGNSA. The length of the CDR3 is 12 residues. CDR3 DNA sequence: TGTGCCAGCTCGTACCTCCTCGGCGAGCAGTACTTC. Its translation is CASSYLLGEQYF.

In DNA, the CDR3 is TGCGCCAGCAGCTTGACTAGCAATGAGCAGTTCTTC. Protein: CASSLTSNEQFF. V gene TRBV5-1 combines with J gene TRBJ2-1; TRBD2 might be the D (5 bases). The V gene lost 1 base and the J gene lost 6 bases, with 5 bases spanning the gap. The CDR3 totals 12 residues. CDR1 and CDR2 from the germline V gene are SGHRS and YFSETQ.

The V gene is TRBV19, the J gene TRBJ2-7; 9 bases map to TRBD1. This CDR3 comprises 14 residues. The germline V gene has CDR1 LNHDA and CDR2 SQIVND (reference sequence). The ends lost 7 bases at V and 1 base at J; junction bases unmatched: 5. The CDR3 DNA sequence: TGTGCCAGTAACCGGGACAGGGCTTCCTACGAGCAGTACTTC. It codes for CASNRDRASYEQYF.